The 32 T cell receptor beta chains listed next were all sequenced from one sample in a study of CD8+CD57+ T cells in acquired aplastic anemia. Sequencing involved patients with CD8+CD57+ cell expansion previously shown by flow cytometry. It was genomic DNA that served as the template for profiling TCR beta VDJ and CDR3. Each CDR3 protein is one row after TCRdb ran MiXCR on the reads. The sample contains roughly 61,000 distinct CDR3 sequences, 55% to 70% of which appear only once. Sequencing was done on a sample of sorted CD4+, CD8+, or CD8+CD57+ T cells (not recorded which) from PBMCs. These TCRs come from a human donor with aplastic anemia.

This clonotype counts as medium-sized. The rearrangement joins TRBV15 to TRBJ1-6, with D hard to call. The CDR3 runs 13 residues. Per the germline V gene, CDR1 is LNHNV and CDR2 is YYDKDF (reference sequence). V was trimmed by 7 bases and J by 7 bases, leaving 11 bases between them. The CDR3 loop is CATKGMLNSPLHF. CDR3 bases: TGTGCCACCAAGGGCATGTTGAATTCACCCCTCCACTTT.

In the case of this clonotype: One base away lies a much larger clone, so this may be a sequencing read error. CDR3 residues: CAGSQVQGATGELFF. Here the CDR3 DNA reads TGCGCCGGCAGCCAAGTTCAGGGAGCCACCGGGGAGCTGTTTTTT. The rearrangement links TRBV4-1 to TRBJ2-2, with D possibly called TRBD1 or TRBD2 (5 bases each). This CDR3 comprises 15 residues. The germline CDR1 and CDR2 sequences are MGHRA and YSYEKL.

The J gene is TRBJ2-1, the V gene TRBV2; 8 bases align to TRBD1. V shed 6 bases, J shed 4 bases, and the junction held 8 bases outside the gene matches. The CDR3 spans 15 residues. CDR1 and CDR2 from the germline V gene are SNHLY and FYNNEI. The CDR3 sequence is CASRPDRGEYNEQFF. The CDR3 DNA is TGTGCCAGCAGACCCGACAGGGGTGAATACAATGAGCAGTTCTTC.

This clonotype is medium-sized within its sample. The chain has TRBV14 and TRBJ1-6; a weak D match, TRBD1 (6 bases). Germline V gene data show CDR1 as SGHDN and CDR2 as FVKESK. V was trimmed by 0 bases and J by 9 bases, leaving 12 bases between them. The CDR3 is 15 residues long. The DNA for the CDR3 is TGTGCCAGCAGCCAAGAGGTTCACAGGGCTTCACCCCTCCACTTT. It encodes CASSQEVHRASPLHF.

This clonotype turned up a few times. The genes are TRBV12-3 or TRBV12-4 and TRBJ2-3, with unresolved D. Trimming left V 4 bases short and J 0 bases short, with 5 bases between. CDR3 length: 13 residues. The CDR3 protein is CASSSGSTDTQYF. CDR3 nucleotides: TGTGCCAGCAGTTCCGGGAGCACAGATACGCAGTATTTT.

The V and J genes are TRBV7-8 and TRBJ2-7; no definite D call. Germline CDR1 and CDR2: SGHVS and FQNEAQ. Between the trimmed V and J ends, which lost 5 bases and 0 bases, there was a span of 11 bases. The CDR3 is made up of 14 amino acids. CDR3 protein: CASSQRVSSYEQYF. The DNA of the CDR3 is TGTGCCAGCAGCCAACGGGTTAGCTCCTACGAGCAGTACTTC.

This chain connects TRBV24-1 to TRBJ1-6; no clear D gene. This CDR3 comprises 16 residues. Germline CDR1 and CDR2: KGHDR and SFDVKD. Trimming pared 0 bases from V and 9 bases from J, leaving 14 bases between. The CDR3 DNA reads TGTGCCACCAGTGATTTGGGCGTTGGCCTATTTTCACCCCTCCACTTT. Translation gives CATSDLGVGLFSPLHF.

This clonotype was counted a few times. The chain has TRBV24-1 and TRBJ2-1; D gene uncertain. CDR1 KGHDR and CDR2 SFDVKD come from the germline V gene. The CDR3 covers 13 residues. V lost 3 bases, J lost 8 bases, and 10 bases lay in between. The chain's CDR3 is CATSDAYYDEQFF. CDR3 DNA sequence: TGTGCCACCAGTGATGCCTACTATGATGAGCAGTTCTTC.

V is TRBV2 and J is TRBJ2-3, with a possible D match to TRBD1 (7 bases). CDR1 and CDR2 from the germline V gene are SNHLY and FYNNEI. V shed 3 bases and J shed 2 bases, with 15 bases lying between them. The CDR3 is 16 residues long. The CDR3 sequence: CASSERGDRITDTQYF. CDR3 DNA sequence: TGTGCCAGCAGTGAGAGGGGGGACAGAATCACAGATACGCAGTATTTT. The complete variable domain, with remaining parts taken from reference TRBV2 and TRBJ2-3, reads EPEVTQTPSHQVTQMGQEVILRCVPISNHLYFYWYRQILGQKVEFLVSFYNNEISEKSEIFDDQFSVERPDGSNFTLKIRSTKLEDSAMYFCASSERGDRITDTQYFGPGTRLTVL.

The chain couples TRBV25-1 to TRBJ1-2; D is uncertain. The CDR3 is 12 residues long. Trimming took 0 bases from V and 5 from J, leaving 4 bases between them. Looked up from germline, CDR1 is MGHDK and CDR2 is SYGVNS. CDR3 coding DNA: TGTGCCAGCAGTGAATATGGGTATGGCTACACCTTC. Its translation: CASSEYGYGYTF.

The chain joins TRBV19 to TRBJ2-1; 12 positions match TRBD2. This CDR3 is built from 17 residues. From germline, CDR1 is LNHDA and CDR2 SQIVND (reference sequence). Germline trimming cut 0 bases from V and 7 bases from J; bases unmatched to any gene: 7. As DNA, the CDR3 is TGTGCCAGTAGTATAGAACGACTAGCGGGAGTCCATAATGAGCAGTTCTTC. Translated, it gives CASSIERLAGVHNEQFF.

This clonotype was observed once. This chain connects TRBV11-2 to TRBJ1-2, with 7 bases lining up with TRBD1. The germline CDR1 and CDR2 sequences are SGHAT and FQNNGV. This CDR3 spans 16 amino acids. The junction had 7 bases not matched to a gene; V was cut back by 1 base and J by 2 bases. CDR3 DNA: TGTGCCAGCAGCTTAGGGGGACAGACTACAAACTATGGCTACACCTTC. It yields the protein CASSLGGQTTNYGYTF.

This chain links TRBV10-3 with TRBJ2-7; D call uncertain. Germline CDR1 and CDR2: ENHRY and SYGVKD. V lost 2 bases to trimming and J lost 4 bases, with 15 bases between them. The CDR3 runs 15 residues. The DNA for the CDR3 is TGTGCCATCAGTGAGCTGTTAGAAGGGTTGTACGAGCAGTACGTC. Residues: CAISELLEGLYEQYV.

The chain employs TRBV19 and TRBJ2-7; D remains ambiguous. Germline-derived CDR1 and CDR2 are LNHDA and SQIVND (reference sequence). The CDR3 extends over 13 amino acids. Trimming pared 3 bases from V and 5 bases from J, leaving 11 bases between. DNA for the CDR3: TGTGCCAGTAGTATCAGTTTCTTCCACGAGCAGTACGTC. Residues: CASSISFFHEQYV.

Only one count was recorded for this clonotype. The rearrangement links TRBV12-3 or TRBV12-4 to TRBJ2-7; TRBD1 agrees at 9 bases. V shed 5 bases, J shed 3 bases, and the junction held 8 bases outside the gene matches. The length of the CDR3 is 15 residues. CDR3: CASSAGTGLDYEQYF. DNA for the CDR3: TGTGCCAGCAGTGCCGGGACAGGGCTGGACTACGAGCAGTACTTC.

CDR3 loop: CSAKDSEAFF. CDR3 sequence (DNA): TGCAGTGCTAAAGACAGTGAAGCTTTCTTT. The chain has TRBV20-1 and TRBJ1-1, with D possibly being TRBD1 (5 bases). V lost 4 bases and J 7 bases, leaving 7 bases between the germline ends. CDR1 is DFQATT, CDR2 SNEGSKA, per germline (reference sequence). This CDR3 region has 10 residues.

This clonotype appeared many times. The chain recombines TRBV20-1 with TRBJ2-3, with D perhaps matching TRBD2 (6 bases). Trimming shortened V by 6 bases and J by 0 bases, and 13 bases separated the two germline ends. Germline CDR1 is DFQATT and CDR2 is SNEGSKA (reference sequence). The CDR3 totals 14 residues. CDR3: CSADGGHSTDTQYF. DNA of the CDR3: TGCAGTGCCGACGGGGGTCATAGCACAGATACGCAGTATTTT.

The CDR3 loop reads CASSRTGDLGYTF. CDR3 coding DNA: TGTGCCAGCAGCAGGACAGGGGATCTAGGCTACACCTTC. The chain combines TRBV28 with TRBJ1-2, with 9 bases matching TRBD1. CDR3 length equals 13 residues. Per germline, CDR1 MDHEN and CDR2 SYDVKM. V gave up 6 bases and J gave up 8 bases; unmatched junction bases: 7.

This chain connects TRBV2 to TRBJ2-3; D gene uncertain. The CDR3 length is 12 residues. V gave up 3 bases and J gave up 3 bases, with 4 bases separating them. In germline, CDR1 is SNHLY, CDR2 FYNNEI. This CDR3 reads CASSDTTDTQYF. In DNA form, the CDR3 reads TGTGCCAGCAGTGACACGACAGATACGCAGTATTTT.

This clonotype was counted many times. The rearrangement joins TRBV20-1 to TRBJ2-1; D is uncertain. The CDR3 has 13 amino acids. CDR1 is DFQATT, CDR2 SNEGSKA, per germline (reference sequence). With 1 base removed from V and 5 bases from J, the gap between germline ends came to 9 bases. The CDR3 region is CSARGVENNEQFF. The CDR3 bases are TGCAGTGCTAGAGGAGTCGAGAACAATGAGCAGTTCTTC.

This clonotype was recorded at least ten times. J is TRBJ1-3 and V is TRBV5-4; no reliable D call. Trimming shortened V by 4 bases and J by 0 bases, and 8 bases separated the two germline ends. The CDR3 sequence is 14 residues long. From germline, CDR1 is SGHNT and CDR2 YYREEE (reference sequence). The CDR3 coding sequence is TGTGCCAGCAGCGACGGCGGCTCTGGAAACACCATATATTTT. It is translated as CASSDGGSGNTIYF.

This clonotype was seen only a few times. The rearrangement joins TRBV4-3 to TRBJ2-4; TRBD2 might be the D (5 bases). The CDR3 has 18 residues. Trimming pared 0 bases from V and 0 bases from J, leaving 15 bases between. The V gene's germline CDR1 is LGHNA and CDR2 YSLEER. CDR3 protein: CASSQDPDFNLAKNIQYF. The CDR3 bases are TGCGCCAGCAGCCAAGATCCGGACTTCAACCTAGCCAAAAACATTCAGTACTTC.

In this sample, this clonotype is medium-sized (0.01 to 0.1%). The CDR3 sequence is CAISESATNTEAFF. The CDR3 coding sequence is TGTGCCATCAGTGAGTCGGCGACGAACACTGAAGCTTTCTTT. This chain links TRBV10-3 with TRBJ1-1; D is undetermined. Trimming removed 0 bases at V and 1 base at J, with 6 bases between. The CDR3 runs 14 residues. The germline CDR1 and CDR2 sequences are ENHRY and SYGVKD.

For this clonotype: As the CDR3 is not closed by the conserved phenylalanine or tryptophan, this likely results from a read error. The J gene is TRBJ1-2, the V gene TRBV5-6; the D is unclear. The CDR3 contains 13 residues. V lost 3 bases to trimming and J lost 3 bases, with 9 bases between them. Germline-derived CDR1 and CDR2 are SGHDT and YYEEEE. Here the CDR3 reads CASSSGTYYGYTL. CDR3 bases: TGTGCCAGCAGCTCGGGCACATACTATGGCTACACCCTC.

This clonotype has at least ten counts. This chain joins TRBV7-9 and TRBJ1-1; a possible D gene is TRBD1 (6 bases). V lost 3 bases and J lost 0, with 20 bases in between. Germline CDR1 reads SEHNR; CDR2 reads FQNEAQ (reference sequence). This CDR3 has 18 amino acids. CDR3 region: CASSFGTTQGVMNTEAFF. The CDR3 nucleotides are TGTGCCAGCAGCTTCGGGACAACGCAAGGAGTAATGAACACTGAAGCTTTCTTT.

The chain is built from TRBV5-1 and TRBJ2-5, with 8 bases matching TRBD1. Germline lookup yields CDR1 SGHRS and CDR2 YFSETQ. V lost 0 bases, J lost 1 base, and 2 bases stayed unmatched. The CDR3 contains 15 residues. The CDR3 nucleotides are TGCGCCAGCAGCTTGGTTGGACAGGGCCAAGAGACCCAGTACTTC. Translation: CASSLVGQGQETQYF. Full variable domain (remainder filled in from reference TRBV5-1 and TRBJ2-5): KAGVTQTPRYLIKTRGQQVTLSCSPISGHRSVSWYQQTPGQGLQFLFEYFSETQRNKGNFPGRFSGRQFSNSRSEMNVSTLELGDSALYLCASSLVGQGQETQYFGPGTRLLVL.

V and J are TRBV20-1 and TRBJ2-1; 10 bases fit TRBD1. V was clipped by 5 bases and J by 8 bases; unmatched bases: 9. The germline V gene encodes CDR1 DFQATT and CDR2 SNEGSKA (reference sequence). The CDR3 totals 14 residues. This CDR3 is CSAPGTGVNDEQFF. For the CDR3, the DNA is TGCAGTGCTCCCGGGACAGGGGTCAATGATGAGCAGTTCTTC.

This clonotype was seen many times. V is TRBV14 and J is TRBJ2-7; a weak D match, TRBD2 (6 bases). The CDR3 spans 13 residues. V gave up 1 base and J gave up 7 bases, with 11 bases separating them. Germline CDR1 reads SGHDN; CDR2 reads FVKESK. CDR3 bases: TGTGCCAGCAGCCAAGTCTGGGGGACTGAGCAGTACTTC. As protein: CASSQVWGTEQYF. The full variable domain, completed using reference TRBV14 and TRBJ2-7, is EAGVTQFPSHSVIEKGQTVTLRCDPISGHDNLYWYRRVMGKEIKFLLHFVKESKQDESGMPNNRFLAERTGGTYSTLKVQPAELEDSGVYFCASSQVWGTEQYFGPGTRLTVT.

The V call is TRBV6-1, the J call TRBJ2-7, with D perhaps given as TRBD1 or TRBD2 (5 bases each). The germline gives CDR1 MNHNS, CDR2 SASEGT. With 6 bases removed from V and 5 bases from J, the gap between germline ends came to 23 bases. This CDR3 is built from 16 residues. CDR3 nucleotide sequence: TGTGCCAGCAGCTTAGCAAGGACACCCCAGGGACACGAGCAGTACTTC. Its translation is CASSLARTPQGHEQYF.

V gene TRBV5-1 combines with J gene TRBJ1-1; D might be TRBD1 (6 bases). The germline CDR1 and CDR2 sequences are SGHRS and YFSETQ. CDR3 size: 13 residues. Trimming pared 4 bases from V and 4 bases from J, leaving 11 bases between. CDR3 sequence (DNA): TGCGCCAGCAGCGGAGAGGGGGGCACTGAAGCTTTCTTT. This codes for CASSGEGGTEAFF. Complete variable domain (other parts from reference TRBV5-1 and TRBJ1-1): KAGVTQTPRYLIKTRGQQVTLSCSPISGHRSVSWYQQTPGQGLQFLFEYFSETQRNKGNFPGRFSGRQFSNSRSEMNVSTLELGDSALYLCASSGEGGTEAFFGQGTRLTVV.

The chain is built from TRBV25-1 and TRBJ2-1, with D perhaps TRBD1 (5 bases). This CDR3 is built from 15 residues. Trimming shortened V by 2 bases and J by 3 bases, and 11 bases separated the two germline ends. CDR1 is MGHDK, CDR2 SYGVNS, per germline. This CDR3 reads CASSEQGNYYNEQFF. For the CDR3, the DNA is TGTGCCAGCAGTGAACAGGGAAACTACTACAATGAGCAGTTCTTC.

This clonotype showed up many times. The rearrangement joins TRBV6-1 to TRBJ1-5; D possibly corresponds to TRBD1 (5 bases). CDR1 and CDR2 (germline): MNHNS, SASEGT. V was pared by 7 bases and J by 3 bases, with 10 bases between. The CDR3 totals 13 residues. CDR3 region: CASIDSPNQPQHF. CDR3 DNA: TGTGCCAGCATAGACAGCCCCAATCAGCCCCAGCATTTT.